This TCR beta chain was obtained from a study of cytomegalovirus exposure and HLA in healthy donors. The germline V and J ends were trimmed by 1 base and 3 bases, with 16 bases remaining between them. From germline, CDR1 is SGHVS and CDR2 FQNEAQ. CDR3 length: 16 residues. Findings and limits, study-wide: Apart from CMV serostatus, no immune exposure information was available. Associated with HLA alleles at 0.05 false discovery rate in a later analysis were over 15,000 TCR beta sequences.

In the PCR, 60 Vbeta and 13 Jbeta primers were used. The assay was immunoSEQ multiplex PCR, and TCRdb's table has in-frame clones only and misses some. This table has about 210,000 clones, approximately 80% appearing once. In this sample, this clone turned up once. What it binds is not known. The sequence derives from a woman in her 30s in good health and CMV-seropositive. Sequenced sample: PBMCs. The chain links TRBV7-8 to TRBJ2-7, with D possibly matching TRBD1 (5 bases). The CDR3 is CASSLEVWARGYEQYF. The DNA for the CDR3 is TGTGCCAGCAGCTTAGAAGTTTGGGCTAGGGGCTACGAGCAGTACTTC.